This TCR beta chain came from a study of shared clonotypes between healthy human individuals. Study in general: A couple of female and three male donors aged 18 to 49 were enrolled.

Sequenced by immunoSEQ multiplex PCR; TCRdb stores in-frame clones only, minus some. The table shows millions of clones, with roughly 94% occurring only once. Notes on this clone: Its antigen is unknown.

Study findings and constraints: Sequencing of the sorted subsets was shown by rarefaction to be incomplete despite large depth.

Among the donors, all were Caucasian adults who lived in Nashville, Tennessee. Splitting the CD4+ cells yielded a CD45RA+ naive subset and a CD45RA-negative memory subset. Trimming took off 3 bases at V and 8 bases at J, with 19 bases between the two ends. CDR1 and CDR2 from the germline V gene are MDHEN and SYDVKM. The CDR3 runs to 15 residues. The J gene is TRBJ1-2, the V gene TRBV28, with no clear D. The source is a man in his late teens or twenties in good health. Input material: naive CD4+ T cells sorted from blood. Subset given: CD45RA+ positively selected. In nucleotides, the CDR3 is TGTGCCAGCAGTTTTGTAGTGAGGGATCCTCCCGGCTACACCTTC. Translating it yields CASSFVVRDPPGYTF.